This paragraph covers one TCR beta chain sequence. Profiled with immunoSEQ multiplex PCR; TCRdb holds only in-frame clones, not every one. The data contain around 310,000 clones, roughly nine tenths of them singletons. The CDR3 spans 14 residues. The germline V gene has CDR1 SQVTM and CDR2 ANQGSEA. V shed 5 bases and J shed 5 bases, with 15 bases lying between them. The data are from a study of blood T cell repertoires in COVID-19. The chain carries TRBV29-1 and TRBJ2-2, with D uncertain. This receptor was identified in a woman in her twenties or thirties who had recovered from COVID-19. The source material was PBMCs or T cells enriched from blood (not recorded which). The CDR3 region is CSVTDNLWTGELFF. CDR3 DNA sequence: TGCAGCGTTACCGACAACTTGTGGACCGGGGAGCTGTTTTTT.